This entry lists 21 T cell receptor beta chains sequenced from one sample in a study of blood T cell repertoires in COVID-19. TCRdb's table, derived via immunoSEQ multiplex PCR, lists solely in-frame clones and lacks some. The sample consists of about 260,000 clones, more than 85% of them appearing once. Sequencing used peripheral blood. Receptor source: an older woman with COVID-19, enrolled during active disease.

V and J are TRBV6-5 and TRBJ2-5; D is perhaps TRBD1 (7 bases). The CDR3 contains 14 residues. V was cut by 7 bases and J by 5 bases, with 17 bases left in between. Germline V gene data show CDR1 as MNHEY and CDR2 as SVGAGI. The CDR3 DNA sequence: TGTGCCAGCACAAACAGGGGAGGCGTGGAGACCCAGTACTTC. It is translated as CASTNRGGVETQYF.

The chain recombines TRBV7-2 with TRBJ2-7; TRBD1 matches 10 bases. V shed 4 bases, J shed 6 bases, and the junction held 9 bases outside the gene matches. The CDR3 contains 15 residues. Per the germline V gene, CDR1 is SGHTA and CDR2 is FQGNSA. CDR3 sequence reads: CASSYPGTGALEQYF. The CDR3 DNA follows: TGTGCCAGCAGCTATCCCGGGACAGGGGCTCTCGAGCAGTACTTC.

The chain's CDR3 is CASRGVGLAGRNEQFF. CDR3 nucleotides: TGTGCCAGTAGGGGTGTCGGACTAGCGGGGCGCAATGAGCAGTTCTTC. V is TRBV19 and J is TRBJ2-1; TRBD2 matches at 12 bases. The J segment lost 6 bases and the V segment lost 6 bases, leaving 9 bases of the junction unmatched. This CDR3 has 16 amino acids. The germline gives CDR1 LNHDA, CDR2 SQIVND (reference sequence).

V is TRBV11-2 and J is TRBJ2-7; TRBD1 might be the D (6 bases). The germline V gene encodes CDR1 SGHAT and CDR2 FQNNGV. This CDR3 comprises 15 residues. V was cut by 5 bases and J by 1 base, with 15 bases left in between. CDR3 loop: CASSTSTGRSYEQYF. CDR3 sequence (DNA): TGTGCCAGCAGCACCTCGACAGGTCGGTCCTACGAGCAGTACTTC.

The genes are TRBV28 and TRBJ2-7; 10 bases fit TRBD2. V lost 5 bases, J lost 7 bases, and 11 bases stayed unmatched. Germline loops: CDR1 MDHEN, CDR2 SYDVKM. The CDR3 has 15 amino acids. The CDR3 sequence is CASSPRTSGAQEQYF. The DNA of the CDR3 is TGTGCCAGCAGTCCCCGAACTAGCGGGGCCCAAGAGCAGTACTTC.

This sequence joins TRBV6-6 and TRBJ2-7; D is possibly TRBD1 (5 bases). The CDR3 length is 11 residues. CDR1 is MNHNY and CDR2 is SVGAGI in the germline V gene (reference sequence). The V gene lost 4 bases and the J gene lost 10 bases, with 11 bases spanning the gap. The CDR3 DNA follows: TGTGCCAGCAGTTCGACAGCAGTACAGTACTTC. It yields the protein CASSSTAVQYF.

V and J are TRBV3-1 (or the pseudogene TRBV3-2) and TRBJ1-5; D unclear. This CDR3 comprises 12 residues. Looked up from germline, CDR1 is LGHDT and CDR2 is YNNKEL (reference sequence). V was shortened by 5 bases and J by 9 bases, with 11 bases between the two germline ends. The DNA of the CDR3 is TGTGCCAGCAGCTATCCCGGTGGGCCCCAGCATTTT. Encoded protein: CASSYPGGPQHF.

The V call is TRBV19, the J call TRBJ1-5, with 8 bases aligning to TRBD1. Trimming removed 6 bases from V and 1 base from J; junction bases left unmatched: 5. Germline CDR1 LNHDA, CDR2 SQIVND (reference sequence). The CDR3 spans 15 residues. The DNA of the CDR3 is TGTGCCAGTAGGACGACAGGGGAGAGCAATCAGCCCCAGCATTTT. As protein: CASRTTGESNQPQHF. The full variable domain, its missing parts supplied by reference TRBV19 and TRBJ1-5, is DGGITQSPKYLFRKEGQNVTLSCEQNLNHDAMYWYRQDPGQGLRLIYYSQIVNDFQKGDIAEGYSVSREKKESFPLTVTSAQKNPTAFYLCASRTTGESNQPQHFGDGTRLSIL.

Only one count was recorded for this clone. The rearrangement uses TRBV28 and TRBJ1-5, with TRBD1 matching 10 bases. Trimming removed 0 bases from V and 5 bases from J; junction bases left unmatched: 7. CDR3 length equals 17 residues. The germline CDR1 and CDR2 sequences are MDHEN and SYDVKM. The CDR3 region has the DNA TGTGCCAGCAGTTTATGGGGGACAGGGGTCGGGGATCAGCCCCAGCATTTT. This translates into CASSLWGTGVGDQPQHF.

The CDR3 protein is CASSLRRTGGYEQYF. CDR3 in DNA: TGCGCCAGCAGCTTGCGAAGGACAGGGGGATACGAGCAGTACTTC. V is TRBV5-1 and J is TRBJ2-7; 10 nucleotides agree with TRBD1. Germline assignment: CDR1 SGHRS and CDR2 YFSETQ. There are 15 residues in the CDR3. V lost 1 base and J lost 4; bases outside the gene matches: 5. Drawing the rest from reference TRBV5-1 and TRBJ2-7, the complete variable domain is KAGVTQTPRYLIKTRGQQVTLSCSPISGHRSVSWYQQTPGQGLQFLFEYFSETQRNKGNFPGRFSGRQFSNSRSEMNVSTLELGDSALYLCASSLRRTGGYEQYFGPGTRLTVT.

The chain recombines TRBV25-1 with TRBJ2-1, with a weak D call TRBD2 (6 bases). The CDR3 totals 15 residues. Trimming pared 5 bases from V and 1 base from J, leaving 12 bases between. Germline assignment: CDR1 MGHDK and CDR2 SYGVNS. CDR3 amino acids: CASSLGGRSYNEQFF. CDR3 in DNA: TGTGCCAGCAGTCTGGGGGGTCGGTCCTACAATGAGCAGTTCTTC.

For this clone: Other DNA sequences within the sample encode an identical CDR3. The rearrangement links TRBV18 to TRBJ2-3; 9 bases align to TRBD2. The germline V gene encodes CDR1 KGHSH and CDR2 LQKENI. The CDR3 is 15 amino acids. V lost 2 bases and J lost 0; bases outside the gene matches: 0. This CDR3 is CASSPTSGSTDTQYF. In nucleotides, the CDR3 is TGTGCCAGCTCACCAACTAGCGGGAGCACAGATACGCAGTATTTT.

This chain uses TRBV29-1 with TRBJ2-5; 7 nucleotides match TRBD1. Unmatched junction bases numbered 9, after V lost 7 bases and J lost 4 bases. The CDR3 extends over 13 amino acids. Germline-derived CDR1 and CDR2 are SQVTM and ANQGSEA. The CDR3 is CSAIQGTGETQYF. The CDR3 DNA sequence: TGCAGCGCCATACAGGGGACCGGAGAGACCCAGTACTTC.

The rearrangement links TRBV11-1 to TRBJ1-1; D is perhaps TRBD1 (6 bases). The V gene lost 4 bases and the J gene lost 2 bases, with 14 bases spanning the gap. CDR3 length: 15 amino acids. CDR1 SGHAT and CDR2 FQDESV come from the germline V gene (reference sequence). CDR3 region: CASSSIEQGNTEAFF. The CDR3 bases are TGTGCCAGCAGCTCCATCGAACAGGGAAACACTGAAGCTTTCTTT. Full variable domain (missing parts from reference TRBV11-1 and TRBJ1-1): EAEVAQSPRYKITEKSQAVAFWCDPISGHATLYWYRQILGQGPELLVQFQDESVVDDSQLPKDRFSAERLKGVDSTLKIQPAELGDSAMYLCASSSIEQGNTEAFFGQGTRLTVV.

The chain has TRBV7-7 and TRBJ2-1, with D perhaps TRBD1 (5 bases). CDR1 is SSHAT, CDR2 FNYEAQ, per germline (reference sequence). The ends were cut back, 5 bases at V and 2 bases at J, with 16 bases in the middle. The length of the CDR3 is 16 residues. The CDR3 bases are TGTGCCAGCAGCGCATCCCAAAGGGGAACCTACAATGAGCAGTTCTTC. Protein product: CASSASQRGTYNEQFF.

The J gene is TRBJ1-4, the V gene TRBV2, with TRBD1 identical over 10 bases. Per germline, CDR1 SNHLY and CDR2 FYNNEI. The V gene end was trimmed by 6 bases and the J gene end by 7 bases; junction bases not matched to a gene: 8. This CDR3 has 15 amino acids. For the CDR3, the DNA is TGTGCCAGCAGCCCGGACAGGGGGGCTGGTGAAAAACTGTTTTTT. Encoded protein: CASSPDRGAGEKLFF.

This clone was detected only once. The chain uses TRBV3-1 (or the pseudogene TRBV3-2) and TRBJ2-1; tentatively, D is TRBD2 (5 bases). Per the germline V gene, CDR1 is LGHDT and CDR2 is YNNKEL (reference sequence). V was shortened by 5 bases and J by 0 bases, with 14 bases between the two germline ends. This CDR3 has 16 amino acids. This CDR3 is CASSFYRGSSYNEQFF. The CDR3 coding sequence is TGTGCCAGCAGCTTCTATCGGGGAAGCTCCTACAATGAGCAGTTCTTC.

Concerning this clone: The same CDR3 arises from other DNA sequences in this sample as well. This chain uses TRBV6-5 with TRBJ1-2, with D unclear. The CDR3 has 14 amino acids. From germline, CDR1 is MNHEY and CDR2 SVGAGI. Trimming removed 0 bases from V and 1 base from J, with 6 bases in between. CDR3 region: CASSYSGGNYGYTF. In nucleotides, the CDR3 is TGTGCCAGCAGTTACTCCGGCGGTAACTATGGCTACACCTTC.

The chain carries TRBV3-1 (or the pseudogene TRBV3-2) and TRBJ2-7; 7 positions agree with TRBD1. In germline, CDR1 is LGHDT, CDR2 YNNKEL (reference sequence). The CDR3 covers 13 residues. V lost 4 bases to trimming and J lost 3 bases; unmatched junction nucleotides: 3. CDR3 sequence (DNA): TGTGCCAGCAGCCCCGGACAGGTCTACGAGCAGTACTTC. Translating gives CASSPGQVYEQYF.

The rearrangement uses TRBV28 and TRBJ2-6; D unresolved. The V gene lost 2 bases and the J gene lost 1 base, with 15 bases spanning the gap. This CDR3 contains 18 residues. Germline V gene sequence: CDR1 MDHEN, CDR2 SYDVKM. As DNA, the CDR3 is TGTGCCAGCAGTTTAGCCCCGGTGGGCCCGTCTGGGGCCAACGTCCTGACTTTC. Its translation: CASSLAPVGPSGANVLTF.

The sample holds a few counts of this clone. The genes are TRBV28 and TRBJ1-4, with D possibly matching TRBD1 (6 bases). V dropped 8 bases and J dropped 7 bases, with 14 bases sitting between them. The CDR3 totals 13 residues. Per the germline V gene, CDR1 is MDHEN and CDR2 is SYDVKM. The CDR3 reads CASQRGGVEKLFF. CDR3 in DNA: TGTGCCAGCCAAAGGGGGGGAGTTGAAAAACTGTTTTTT.